This T cell receptor beta chain was sequenced in a study of blood T cell repertoires in COVID-19. Study-wide context: Sites in the United States, Italy and Spain provided acute and convalescent COVID-19 samples. Nucleic acid was either cDNA or gDNA, and it came from T cells, B-cell-depleted T cells, or PBMCs.

With 6 bases removed from V and 0 bases from J, the gap between germline ends came to 15 bases. This CDR3 region has 16 residues. Germline lookup yields CDR1 MNHEY and CDR2 SVGEGT. In the study's own analysis: Reference gene primer amplification gave nucleated cell count estimates. Repertoires were generated with immunoSEQ multiplex PCR, while TCRdb's copy carries only in-frame clones and drops some. V, J and clone size derive from that table, while D and trimming were established from the DNA sequence. The data contain 100,000 or so clones, over 75% of them singletons. This sequence originates from a man in his sixties with acute or convalescent COVID-19. The V gene is TRBV6-2 or TRBV6-3, the J gene TRBJ1-3; tentatively, D is TRBD1 (5 bases). The sequencing sample was made of peripheral blood. The CDR3 sequence is CASSPTDSYSGNTIYF. For the CDR3, the DNA is TGTGCCAGCAGCCCTACAGACAGCTACTCTGGAAACACCATATATTTT.